This is a list of T cell receptor beta chains from one sample in a study of Graves' ophthalmopathy and Graves' hyperthyroidism. MiXCR, applied by TCRdb to the multiplex PCR reads, yields one record per CDR3 protein. The sample yields 150,000 to 200,000 distinct CDR3 sequences, under 45% seen once. Material for sequencing was peripheral blood. All receptors come from a man aged 25 to 40 with Graves' ophthalmopathy. Each CDR3 is given with its conserved first and last residue. D genes are given only for firm matches. Clone size appears in some rows only: once, few, many, or a class for an expanded clone.

V gene	clone size	D gene	J gene	CDR3 DNA	CDR3 protein
TRBV30	many	-	TRBJ1-1	TGTGCCTGGAGTGAAGGCGTTAAAGCTTTCTTT	CAWSEGVKAFF
TRBV12-3/TRBV12-4	many	TRBD1	TRBJ1-5	TGTGCCAGCAGTGGACTCGGGACAGGGAATCAGCCCCAGCATTTT	CASSGLGTGNQPQHF
TRBV12-3/TRBV12-4	-	TRBD1	TRBJ2-5	TGTGCCAGCAGTTTAGAAAGACAGGGAACGGGGGAGACCCAGTACTTC	CASSLERQGTGETQYF
TRBV5-1	-	-	TRBJ1-1	TGCGCCAGCAGCTTTTACAGGGACACTGAAGCTTTCTTT	CASSFYRDTEAFF
TRBV12-3/TRBV12-4	once	-	TRBJ1-2	TGTGCCAGCAGTTTCAGGGGAGATGGCTACACCTTC	CASSFRGDGYTF
TRBV30	-	-	TRBJ1-2	TGTGCCTTGGAGCGGCCTCTCTATGGCTACACCTTC	CALERPLYGYTF
TRBV28	many	-	TRBJ1-3	TGTGCCAGCAGTTCAAATTCGTACAGCTCTGGAAACACCATATATTTT	CASSSNSYSSGNTIYF
TRBV19	many	-	TRBJ1-1	TGTGCCAGTAGCCCGACCGGGGCGAACACTGAAGCTTTCTTT	CASSPTGANTEAFF
TRBV12-3/TRBV12-4	-	-	TRBJ2-5	TGTGCCAGCAGTTTCAGGGTTGATGAGACCCAGTACTTC	CASSFRVDETQYF
TRBV27	many	-	TRBJ1-1	TGTGCCAGCAGTCCCGAGTTGCCGGGGGCTCTGAACACTGAAGCTTTCTTT	CASSPELPGALNTEAFF
TRBV29-1	-	-	TRBJ2-7	TGCAGCGTTGAAGGGGCTCTAGGCACCTACGAGCAGTACTTC	CSVEGALGTYEQYF
TRBV11-2	few	TRBD1	TRBJ1-5	TGTGCCAGCAGCTCCACCATGACAGGGGCCCATCAGCCCCAGCATTTT	CASSSTMTGAHQPQHF
TRBV2	few	-	TRBJ2-7	TGTGCCAGCAGGTGGTCAGAAAGATTCGACGAGCAGTACTTC	CASRWSERFDEQYF
TRBV28	-	-	TRBJ2-7	TGTGCCAGCAGTTCTGGGACGGTAACCTACGAGCAGTACTTC	CASSSGTVTYEQYF
TRBV7-2	many	TRBD1	TRBJ2-7	TGTGCCAGCAAACCGGACAGGGCTAGCTCCTACGAGCAGTACTTC	CASKPDRASSYEQYF
TRBV6-2/TRBV6-3	many	-	TRBJ2-7	TGTGCCAGCAGTTGGCCCAAAACTAGTACCTACGAGCAGTACTTC	CASSWPKTSTYEQYF
TRBV6-2/TRBV6-3	many	TRBD1	TRBJ2-7	TGTGCCAGCAGCACCCGGGACAGGGTATACGAGCAGTACTTC	CASSTRDRVYEQYF
TRBV12-3/TRBV12-4	-	-	TRBJ1-1	TGTGCCAGCATCCTTACCGGGACAATGAACACTGAAGCTTTCTTT	CASILTGTMNTEAFF
TRBV28	-	-	TRBJ1-1	TGTGCCAGCAGTTCGGCAGACTCCCCTCGGAACACTGAAGCTTTCTTT	CASSSADSPRNTEAFF
TRBV12-3/TRBV12-4	many	-	TRBJ1-3	TGTGCCAGCAGTTTACATCAGAGGGGTACAACCATATATTTT	CASSLHQRGTTIYF
TRBV6-2/TRBV6-3	many	TRBD2	TRBJ2-7	TGTGCCAGCAGTGCCTGGACTAGCGGGAGTAAGGAGCAGTACTTC	CASSAWTSGSKEQYF
TRBV6-2/TRBV6-3	few	-	TRBJ1-2	TGTGCCAGCAGCCGGTCGGGGGCCGGCTATGGCTACACCTTC	CASSRSGAGYGYTF
TRBV4-3	many	-	TRBJ2-2	TGCGCCAGCAGCCTTGATTTTTCTCACACCGGGGAGCTGTTTTTT	CASSLDFSHTGELFF
TRBV14	many	-	TRBJ2-7	TGTGCCAGCAGCCAAGCCCAGGGAGGCGAGCAGTACTTC	CASSQAQGGEQYF
TRBV12-3/TRBV12-4	-	-	TRBJ1-1	TGTGCCAGCAGTTTGGACAGACCAAACACTGAAGCTTTCTTT	CASSLDRPNTEAFF
TRBV15	many	-	TRBJ1-2	TGTGCCACCAGCAGAGATAGGAACGGCCCTAACTATGGCTACACCTTC	CATSRDRNGPNYGYTF
TRBV7-6	-	TRBD2	TRBJ2-7	TGTGCCAGCAGCTTACTCCCGAGCGGGGGCGGGATCTCCTACGAGCAGTACTTC	CASSLLPSGGGISYEQYF
TRBV6-2/TRBV6-3	many	-	TRBJ2-2	TGTGCCAGCATTGAGGGCCCTCGGCAAAAGAACACCGGGGAGCTGTTTTTT	CASIEGPRQKNTGELFF
TRBV29-1	many	TRBD1	TRBJ1-1	TGCAGCGTTGAAGAGGACAGGGTAGCGACTGAAGCTTTCTTT	CSVEEDRVATEAFF
TRBV18	many	-	TRBJ1-1	TGTGCCAGCTCACCGAACAGGCAGAACACTGAAGCTTTCTTT	CASSPNRQNTEAFF
TRBV28	-	TRBD2	TRBJ2-7	TGTGCCAGCAGTTTCCTGGAAGGTGACGGGAGGGCCCCTTACGAGCAGTACTTC	CASSFLEGDGRAPYEQYF
TRBV6-2/TRBV6-3	-	-	TRBJ2-2	TGTGCCAGCAGTTACTCAGACCTAACCGGGGAGCTGTTCTTT	CASSYSDLTGELFF
TRBV19	many	-	TRBJ2-7	TGTGCCAGTAACCCGGGACTCAGCTCCTACGAGCAGTACTTC	CASNPGLSSYEQYF
TRBV30	-	-	TRBJ1-5	TGTGCCTTCTACAGGGTTAAGGGCAATCAGCCCCAGCATTTT	CAFYRVKGNQPQHF
TRBV11-3	many	TRBD1	TRBJ1-1	TGTGCCAGCAGCACGATTAACAGGGGATTTGGTGAAGCTTTCTTT	CASSTINRGFGEAFF
TRBV2	few	TRBD2	TRBJ2-5	TGTGCCACCGTAGGGACTAGCCAAGAGACCCAGTACTTC	CATVGTSQETQYF
TRBV12-3/TRBV12-4	-	-	TRBJ1-2	TGTGCCAGCAGTACGGGGGTTACTAACTATGGCTACACCTTC	CASSTGVTNYGYTF
TRBV19	many	TRBD1	TRBJ2-2	TGTGCCAGTAGCCAACAATACAGGGGAAAGAGCACCGGGGAGCTGTTTTTT	CASSQQYRGKSTGELFF
TRBV11-2	few	TRBD2	TRBJ2-7	TGTGCCAGCAGCTTCTGGCGGGAGGTCTCCTACGAGCAGTACTTC	CASSFWREVSYEQYF
TRBV5-1	once	TRBD1	TRBJ1-1	TGCGCCAGCAGCTTGGAGGGGGCCACTGAAGCTTTCTTT	CASSLEGATEAFF
TRBV7-2	few	TRBD2	TRBJ2-7	TGTGCCAGCAGCTTAGCGGTAGCGGGAGGGCGTGAGCAGTACTTC	CASSLAVAGGREQYF
TRBV6-1	few	-	TRBJ1-1	TGTGCCAGCAGAAATGGCTTCGAGGGCACTGAAGCTTTCTTT	CASRNGFEGTEAFF
TRBV6-1	-	-	TRBJ2-7	TGTGCCAGCAGTATAAAGGGACAGCAGTACTTC	CASSIKGQQYF
TRBV11-2	-	TRBD1	TRBJ1-2	TGTGCCAGCAGCCGGGGACAGGGGGACTATGGCTACACCTTC	CASSRGQGDYGYTF
TRBV12-3/TRBV12-4	-	-	TRBJ2-7	TGTGCCAGCAGCCAACAGGGAAGGGGGTCCGAGCAGTACTTC	CASSQQGRGSEQYF
TRBV29-1	many	-	TRBJ1-2	TGCAGCGTTGAAGACAAGGCGTGGGGGGATGGCTACACCTTC	CSVEDKAWGDGYTF
TRBV6-1	many	-	TRBJ2-2	TGTGCCAGCGCGATGGCAGGGAAGACCGGGGAGCTGTTTTTT	CASAMAGKTGELFF
TRBV6-5	many	TRBD1	TRBJ1-2	TGTGCCAGCAGTCGACAGGGGAACTATGGCTACACCTTC	CASSRQGNYGYTF
TRBV30	-	-	TRBJ2-7	TGTGCCTGGAGTCGACAGGGAGGCGAGCAGTACTTC	CAWSRQGGEQYF
TRBV5-1	-	-	TRBJ2-6	TGCGCCAGCAGCCTCCTCGGGCAGCCGTTCTCTGGGGCCAACGTCCTGACTTTC	CASSLLGQPFSGANVLTF
TRBV28	many	TRBD2	TRBJ2-5	TGTGCCAGCAGGGGGGGACTAGCGGGACACCAAGAGACCCAGTACTTC	CASRGGLAGHQETQYF
TRBV6-2/TRBV6-3	many	TRBD1	TRBJ1-1	TGTGCCAGCAGTTACTTGCAGAGGGACAGGGGGATGAACACTGAAGCTTTCTTT	CASSYLQRDRGMNTEAFF
TRBV30	-	-	TRBJ2-7	TGTGCCTGGAGTGTAATCTACGAGCAGTACTTC	CAWSVIYEQYF
TRBV20-1	-	-	TRBJ1-2	TGCAGTGCTGTGCGACAGCATATTAACTATGGCTACACCTTC	CSAVRQHINYGYTF
TRBV6-5	once	TRBD2	TRBJ2-2	TGTGCCAGCAGTTACTCATGGACTAGCGGGAGATTAGGGGAGCTGTTTTTT	CASSYSWTSGRLGELFF
TRBV5-6	many	-	TRBJ1-2	TGTGCCAGCAGGTCAGGGGTGAACTATGGCTACACCTTC	CASRSGVNYGYTF
TRBV28	many	TRBD2	TRBJ2-7	TGTGCCAGCAGCCCAAGCGGGAGGTCTACCTACGAGCAGTACTTC	CASSPSGRSTYEQYF
TRBV28	many	-	TRBJ2-7	TGTGCCAGCAGCCCCACCTACGGGGGGCGACGATCCTACGAGCAGTACTTC	CASSPTYGGRRSYEQYF